The subject of this entry is one T cell receptor (beta chain). The antigen is undetermined. The length of the CDR3 is 12 residues. Germline CDR1 reads SGHNT; CDR2 reads YYREEE (reference sequence). V lost 6 bases, J lost 7 bases, and 2 bases stayed unmatched. In the PCR, 60 Vbeta and 13 Jbeta primers were used. Sequenced by immunoSEQ multiplex PCR; TCRdb stores in-frame clones only, minus some. The profile shows some 160,000 clones, 65% to 80% of them singletons. This sample stems from a study of cytomegalovirus exposure and HLA in healthy donors. Study-wide results and caveats: The majority of CMV-associated TCR beta chains were reported as apparently HLA-restricted in a later analysis.

The sequencing input was PBMCs. The receptor was derived from a middle-aged woman in good health and CMV-seropositive. The chain recombines TRBV5-4 with TRBJ1-2, with 11 bases lining up with TRBD1. CDR3 in amino acids: CASKGTGGGYTF. The CDR3 nucleotides read TGTGCCAGCAAGGGGACAGGGGGTGGCTACACCTTC.